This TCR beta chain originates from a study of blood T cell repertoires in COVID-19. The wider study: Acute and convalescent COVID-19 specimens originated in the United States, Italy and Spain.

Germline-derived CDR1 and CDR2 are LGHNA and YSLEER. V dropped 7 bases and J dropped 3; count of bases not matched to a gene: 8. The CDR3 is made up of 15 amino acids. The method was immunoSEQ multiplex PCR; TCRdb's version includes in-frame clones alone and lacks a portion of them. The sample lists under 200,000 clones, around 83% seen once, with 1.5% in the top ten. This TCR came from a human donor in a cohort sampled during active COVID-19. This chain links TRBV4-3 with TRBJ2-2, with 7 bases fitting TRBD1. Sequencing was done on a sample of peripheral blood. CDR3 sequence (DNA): TGCGCCAGCAAACGACAGGGTATGGACACCGGGGAGCTGTTTTTT. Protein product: CASKRQGMDTGELFF.